One sample yielded the 14 T cell receptor beta chains listed below, sequenced in a study of blood T cell repertoires in COVID-19. Some clones are missing from TCRdb's copy, which holds only in-frame ones; the method was immunoSEQ multiplex PCR. The table includes over 150,000 clones, around 80% detected once. Sequencing input: peripheral blood. These receptors all stem from a human donor in a cohort sampled during active COVID-19.

The rearrangement joins TRBV4-1 to TRBJ2-2, with 7 bases identical to TRBD1. Germline loops: CDR1 MGHRA, CDR2 YSYEKL. Trimming removed 2 bases from V and 2 bases from J; junction bases left unmatched: 5. The CDR3 length is 16 residues. The CDR3, as DNA: TGCGCCAGCAGCCAACTGGGACAGAGAAACACCGGGGAGCTGTTTTTT. It codes for CASSQLGQRNTGELFF.

J is TRBJ1-2 and V is TRBV28, with 7 bases matching TRBD1. There are 16 residues in the CDR3. Germline V gene data show CDR1 as MDHEN and CDR2 as SYDVKM. V lost 4 bases to trimming and J lost 4 bases; unmatched junction nucleotides: 12. This chain's CDR3 is CASSSTLVTGRYGYTF. The CDR3 DNA is TGTGCCAGCAGTTCAACCCTCGTGACAGGGCGCTATGGCTACACCTTC.

The gene calls are TRBV4-2 and TRBJ2-7; a weak D match, TRBD1 (5 bases). Germline V gene data show CDR1 as LGHNA and CDR2 as YNFKEQ. The V gene lost 0 bases and the J gene lost 3 bases, with 12 bases spanning the gap. This CDR3 is built from 15 residues. The CDR3 here is CASSQENPDSYEQYF. For the CDR3, the DNA is TGTGCCAGCAGCCAAGAGAACCCTGACAGCTACGAGCAGTACTTC.

The gene calls are TRBV7-2 and TRBJ2-6; D is ambiguous. The CDR3 loop spans 17 amino acids. From germline, CDR1 is SGHTA and CDR2 FQGNSA. Trimming shortened V by 0 bases and J by 1 base, and 10 bases separated the two germline ends. The CDR3 reads CASSLALAISGANVLTF. The CDR3 nucleotides are TGTGCCAGCAGCTTAGCCCTGGCCATTTCTGGGGCCAACGTCCTGACTTTC. The whole variable domain, remainder taken from reference TRBV7-2 and TRBJ2-6, is GAGVSQSPSNKVTEKGKDVELRCDPISGHTALYWYRQSLGQGLEFLIYFQGNSAPDKSGLPSDRFSAERTGGSVSTLTIQRTQQEDSAVYLCASSLALAISGANVLTFGAGSRLTVL.

The chain links TRBV19 to TRBJ2-7; D might be TRBD2 (6 bases). Germline CDR1 reads LNHDA; CDR2 reads SQIVND (reference sequence). V dropped 3 bases and J dropped 1 base, with 13 bases sitting between them. CDR3 size: 15 residues. The CDR3 sequence: CASSIWRAPSYEQYF. DNA for the CDR3: TGTGCCAGTAGTATTTGGAGGGCGCCGTCCTACGAGCAGTACTTC. The whole variable domain, remainder taken from reference TRBV19 and TRBJ2-7, is DGGITQSPKYLFRKEGQNVTLSCEQNLNHDAMYWYRQDPGQGLRLIYYSQIVNDFQKGDIAEGYSVSREKKESFPLTVTSAQKNPTAFYLCASSIWRAPSYEQYFGPGTRLTVT.

The chain carries TRBV5-1 and TRBJ2-5, with no clear D. Trimming pared 1 base from V and 4 bases from J, leaving 5 bases between. This CDR3 region has 12 residues. Per the germline V gene, CDR1 is SGHRS and CDR2 is YFSETQ. Written as DNA, the CDR3 is TGCGCCAGCAGCTTGACCGGAGAGACCCAGTACTTC. The encoded protein is CASSLTGETQYF.

This chain connects TRBV7-9 to TRBJ1-3; D is perhaps TRBD1 (5 bases). This CDR3 contains 14 residues. V lost 0 bases, J lost 2 bases, and 5 bases lay in between. The germline CDR1 and CDR2 sequences are SEHNR and FQNEAQ (reference sequence). The CDR3 loop reads CASSLAGAGNTIYF. Here the CDR3 DNA reads TGTGCCAGCAGCTTAGCAGGGGCTGGAAACACCATATATTTT.

J is TRBJ2-7 and V is TRBV21-1; TRBD1 is taken as the D call from the table, unchecked against the DNA. TRBV21-1 is noted as a pseudogene. The CDR3 has 14 residues. The CDR3 DNA is TGTGCCAGCAGCCGGGACAGGGGCGGGGGCGAGCAGTACTTC. It translates to CASSRDRGGGEQYF.

The chain links TRBV3-1 (or the pseudogene TRBV3-2) to TRBJ2-7; 8 positions match TRBD2. Trimming removed 2 bases from V and 3 bases from J; junction bases left unmatched: 6. The CDR3 spans 15 residues. The germline V gene has CDR1 LGHDT and CDR2 YNNKEL (reference sequence). The CDR3 DNA sequence: TGTGCCAGCAGCCAACCCACGGGACTAGTCTACGAGCAGTACTTC. Its translation: CASSQPTGLVYEQYF.

The rearrangement uses TRBV7-2 and TRBJ1-4; D gene uncertain. Trimming removed 1 base from V and 0 bases from J, with 6 bases in between. The V gene's germline CDR1 is SGHTA and CDR2 FQGNSA. CDR3 length: 15 amino acids. CDR3 DNA: TGTGCCAGCAGCTTAGGGTCTACAACTAATGAAAAACTGTTTTTT. As protein: CASSLGSTTNEKLFF. Supplemented by reference TRBV7-2 and TRBJ1-4, the full variable domain reads GAGVSQSPSNKVTEKGKDVELRCDPISGHTALYWYRQSLGQGLEFLIYFQGNSAPDKSGLPSDRFSAERTGGSVSTLTIQRTQQEDSAVYLCASSLGSTTNEKLFFGSGTQLSVL.

The genes are TRBV7-8 and TRBJ2-7; D tentatively reads TRBD1 or TRBD2 (5 bases each). V was cut by 5 bases and J by 2 bases, with 13 bases left in between. Germline loops: CDR1 SGHVS, CDR2 FQNEAQ. This CDR3 has 14 residues. CDR3: CASSRGLTAYEQYF. CDR3 nucleotides: TGTGCCAGCAGCCGAGGACTGACAGCCTACGAGCAGTACTTC.

This sequence joins TRBV11-2 and TRBJ2-1; D possibly corresponds to TRBD2 (6 bases). Deletions cut 7 bases from V and 4 bases from J, with 20 bases between. Germline V gene sequence: CDR1 SGHAT, CDR2 FQNNGV. The CDR3 has 16 residues. The CDR3 DNA follows: TGTGCCAGCACCACCTTTAGCGGACGGTCTTACAATGAGCAGTTCTTC. This sequence encodes CASTTFSGRSYNEQFF.

In this sample, this clone turned up once. CDR3: CASSPGGDPEAFF. CDR3 nucleotides: TGTGCCAGCAGCCCGGGGGGGGATCCTGAAGCTTTCTTT. This chain joins TRBV7-2 and TRBJ1-1, with D perhaps TRBD1 (5 bases). The CDR3 runs 13 residues. The germline V and J ends were trimmed by 5 bases and 6 bases, with 13 bases remaining between them. Germline CDR1 SGHTA, CDR2 FQGNSA.

This chain links TRBV2 with TRBJ2-5; TRBD1 matches 7 bases. The CDR3 extends over 15 amino acids. Germline loops: CDR1 SNHLY, CDR2 FYNNEI. The ends lost 7 bases at V and 5 bases at J; junction bases unmatched: 13. The CDR3 spells CASTRQGVGEETQYF. The DNA of the CDR3 is TGTGCCAGCACCAGACAGGGTGTGGGCGAGGAGACCCAGTACTTC.